The TCR beta chain under discussion was sequenced for a study of blood T cell repertoires in COVID-19. Study context: Specimens from acute and convalescent COVID-19 originated in the United States, Italy and Spain.

Profiling relied on immunoSEQ multiplex PCR, and the TCRdb table lists in-frame clones only, not all of them. The table has around 300,000 clones, around 90% seen once; the top ten hold more than 7.5%. There are 17 residues in the CDR3. V shed 0 bases and J 4 bases; nucleotides not matched to a gene: 7. The V gene's germline CDR1 is MGHRA and CDR2 YSYEKL. The chain recombines TRBV4-1 with TRBJ2-7; 12 bases match TRBD2. The sequencing input was peripheral blood. The sequence derives from a man younger than 35 with active or convalescent COVID-19. CDR3 nucleotides: TGCGCCAGCAGCCAAGAGGGGCTAGCGGGGGGGTTGTACGAGCAGTACTTC. As protein: CASSQEGLAGGLYEQYF.